The clone carrying this TCR beta chain was observed once. Because it lacks the conserved phenylalanine or tryptophan at the end, this CDR3 is likely a read error. Primers used in a second PCR of about 7 to 12 cycles were a sample-barcoded 5' primer and a J-beta primer mix. TCRdb redid the calling of the 5' RACE reads with MiXCR, one entry per CDR3 protein. The top ten hold about 3.6% of the sample, which has about 620,000 distinct CDR3 sequences, about 21% seen once. This entry is derived from a study of blood T cells in healthy people across ages. The TCR comes from a man in his 70s in good health. What was sequenced was blood.

DNA for the CDR3: TGTGCCAGCAGTTCACCTATTGGGGACAGGGGGGAAGTGGGGTATGGCTACACCTCC. Its translation: CASSSPIGDRGEVGYGYTS. The chain has TRBV28 and TRBJ1-2; TRBD1 matches at 11 bases. The CDR3 is 19 residues long. CDR1 is MDHEN, CDR2 SYDVKM, per germline. J was trimmed by 5 bases and V by 4 bases; bases with no gene match: 18.